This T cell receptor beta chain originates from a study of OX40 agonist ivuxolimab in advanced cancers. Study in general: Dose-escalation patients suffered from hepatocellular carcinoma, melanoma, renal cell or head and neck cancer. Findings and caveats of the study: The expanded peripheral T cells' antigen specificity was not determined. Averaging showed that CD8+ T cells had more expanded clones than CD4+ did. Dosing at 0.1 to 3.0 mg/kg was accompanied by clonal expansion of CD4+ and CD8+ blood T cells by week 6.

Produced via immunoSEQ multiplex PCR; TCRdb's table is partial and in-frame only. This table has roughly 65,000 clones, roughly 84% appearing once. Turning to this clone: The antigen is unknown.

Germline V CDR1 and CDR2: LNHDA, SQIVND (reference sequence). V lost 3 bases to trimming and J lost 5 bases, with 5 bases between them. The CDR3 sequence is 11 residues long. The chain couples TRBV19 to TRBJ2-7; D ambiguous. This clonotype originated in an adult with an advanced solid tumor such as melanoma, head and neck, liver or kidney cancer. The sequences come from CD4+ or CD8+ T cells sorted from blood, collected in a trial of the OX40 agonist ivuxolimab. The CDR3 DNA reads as TGTGCCAGTAGTATTAAAGACGAGCAGTACTTC. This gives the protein CASSIKDEQYF.